The entry that follows covers one T cell receptor beta chain sequence. The ends were cut back, 7 bases at V and 4 bases at J, with 14 bases in the middle. CDR1 is LNHDA and CDR2 is SQIVND in the germline V gene (reference sequence). The CDR3 is 14 residues long. The source of the sample is a study of control samples from healthy donors and cancer patients. Assay: immunoSEQ multiplex PCR; the TCRdb copy retains only in-frame clones and omits some. The table lists approximately 100,000 clones, roughly 92% of them singletons. The specimen sequenced was blood. This TCR was recovered from a human donor in good health. The donor label of this sample is uncertain. V gene TRBV19 combines with J gene TRBJ1-3; D possibly corresponds to TRBD1 (6 bases). CDR3 nucleotide sequence: TGTGCCAGTATCACCCCAGGGGCCGGAAACACCATATATTTT. Amino acid sequence: CASITPGAGNTIYF. Complete variable domain (other parts from reference TRBV19 and TRBJ1-3): DGGITQSPKYLFRKEGQNVTLSCEQNLNHDAMYWYRQDPGQGLRLIYYSQIVNDFQKGDIAEGYSVSREKKESFPLTVTSAQKNPTAFYLCASITPGAGNTIYFGEGSWLTVV.